Below, 2 T cell receptor beta chains from the same sample are listed, as sequenced in a study of T cell clonality in common variable immunodeficiency (dated by TCRdb to about 2015). The antigens these receptors bind are not known. The library relied on the immunoSEQ multiplex PCR assay. Drawn from immuneACCESS, this table holds only the in-frame rearrangements with V and J called that TCRdb kept. Clones are partly lost; checked studies trace under half to an unresolved V gene and leave the rest unexplained. Across this sample, roughly 17,000 clones were tabulated and none appeared just once. Jointly, the top ten make up 13% to 15% of the sample. The full study reports these points: CVID TCRbeta sequences were reported to have fewer deletions and N-nucleotide insertions and to lack highly modified clones with 13 or more V deletions.

The sample consisted of peripheral blood mononuclear cells. The receptors come from a human donor with common variable immunodeficiency.

This clone was observed a handful of times. CDR3 amino acids: CASSWATRSPEQYF. Partial CDR3 DNA: TGCGCCAGCAGTTGGGCGACCCGATCCCCCGAG. The chain recombines TRBV5-1 with TRBJ2-7; no firm D call. The CDR3 end lies 3 residues beyond the end of the read and is filled in from the germline J gene. V lost 5 bases to trimming and J lost 6 bases, with 18 bases between them. Germline V CDR1 and CDR2: SGHRS, YFSETQ. There are 14 residues in the CDR3.

This clone was recorded at least ten times. The read falls 3 residues short of the CDR3 end, and the missing part is taken from the germline J gene. The V and J genes are TRBV20-1 and TRBJ1-1; TRBD1 agrees at 10 bases. V was clipped by 5 bases and J by 6 bases; unmatched bases: 9. Germline V gene lookup returns CDR1 DFQATT and CDR2 SNEGSKA (reference sequence). The CDR3 runs to 14 residues. The covered CDR3 bases are TGCAGTGCTGACAGGGGGCGAAGCATCCCTGAA. Translation gives CSADRGRSIPE. The whole CDR3 sequence is CSADRGRSIPEAFF.